This T cell receptor beta chain was sequenced for a study of CD8+CD57+ T cells in acquired aplastic anemia. Overall study: DNA per sorted CD4+ or CD8+ sample ranged roughly 0.17 to 27.4 ug, averaging about 2.9 ug. General study findings and limits: Patients versus controls showed no significant CD8+ Simpson's diversity difference. Found in both controls and patients were some 31 CD8+ CDR3 sequences.

TCR beta VDJ and CDR3 profiling used genomic DNA as template. TCRdb redid the calling of the reads with MiXCR, one entry per CDR3 protein. The profile shows 250,000 to 350,000 distinct CDR3 sequences, 55% to 65% of them singletons. Notes on this clonotype: Its cognate antigen is unknown.

The TCR sequence derives from a human donor with severe aplastic anemia or a healthy control (not recorded which). Sequences were obtained from sorted CD4+, CD8+, or CD8+CD57+ T cells (not recorded which) from PBMCs.

CDR3 nucleotides: TGTGCCAGCAGCCAACGGGGGGGTCGAAGATACGAGCAGTACTTC. This codes for CASSQRGGRRYEQYF. This chain uses TRBV14 with TRBJ2-7; 8 nucleotides agree with TRBD2. The germline gives CDR1 SGHDN, CDR2 FVKESK. The CDR3 sequence is 15 residues long. The trim removed 2 bases at V and 4 bases at J, leaving 7 bases unmatched.